This TCR beta chain was recorded in a study of blood T cells in healthy people across ages. A word on this clonotype: Antigen unknown.

Study-wide findings and caveats: CMV status of donors was not determined, possibly confounding expanded clonotype changes.

This CDR3 is built from 18 residues. V lost 9 bases, J lost 0 bases, and 13 bases stayed unmatched. Germline CDR1 is LNHNV and CDR2 is YYDKDF (reference sequence). For the second PCR, which ran for about 6 to 12 cycles, a sample-barcoded 5' primer and a J-beta primer mix were used. TCRdb fed the 5' RACE reads into MiXCR, producing one record per CDR3 protein. The sample has around 1.5 million distinct CDR3 sequences, approximately 32% seen once; the top ten hold over 9%. The receptor's source is a woman in her twenties or thirties in good health. The V call is TRBV15, the J call TRBJ2-6, with 8 bases fitting TRBD1. The sequencing sample was made of blood. DNA of the CDR3: TGTGCCACTGTTGACGGACAGGGCGGACTCTCTGGGGCCAACGTCCTGACTTTC. Amino acid sequence: CATVDGQGGLSGANVLTF. Combining the CDR3 with reference TRBV15 and TRBJ2-6 gives the whole variable domain DAMVIQNPRYQVTQFGKPVTLSCSQTLNHNVMYWYQQKSSQAPKLLFHYYDKDFNNEADTPDNFQSRRPNTSFCFLDIRSPGLGDTAMYLCATVDGQGGLSGANVLTFGAGSRLTVL.